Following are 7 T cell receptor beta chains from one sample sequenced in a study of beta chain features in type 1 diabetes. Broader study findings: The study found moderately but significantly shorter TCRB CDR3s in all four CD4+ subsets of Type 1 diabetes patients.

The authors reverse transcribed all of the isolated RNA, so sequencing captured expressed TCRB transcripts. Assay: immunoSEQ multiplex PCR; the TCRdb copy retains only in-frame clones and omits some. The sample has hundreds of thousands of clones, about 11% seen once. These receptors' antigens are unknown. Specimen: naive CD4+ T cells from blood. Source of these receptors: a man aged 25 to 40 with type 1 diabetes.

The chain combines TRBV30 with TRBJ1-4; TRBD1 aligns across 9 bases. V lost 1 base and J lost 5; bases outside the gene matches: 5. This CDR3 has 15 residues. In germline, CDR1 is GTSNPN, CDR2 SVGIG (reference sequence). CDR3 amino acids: CAWSAPGQGNEKLFF. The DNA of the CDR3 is TGTGCCTGGAGTGCCCCGGGACAGGGCAATGAAAAACTGTTTTTT.

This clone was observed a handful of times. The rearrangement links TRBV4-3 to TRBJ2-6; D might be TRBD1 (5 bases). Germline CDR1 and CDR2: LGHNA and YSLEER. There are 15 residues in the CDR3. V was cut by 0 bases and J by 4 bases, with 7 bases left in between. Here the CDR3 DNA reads TGCGCCAGCAGCCAAGAGGGGCCCGGGGCCAACGTCCTGACTTTC. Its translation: CASSQEGPGANVLTF.

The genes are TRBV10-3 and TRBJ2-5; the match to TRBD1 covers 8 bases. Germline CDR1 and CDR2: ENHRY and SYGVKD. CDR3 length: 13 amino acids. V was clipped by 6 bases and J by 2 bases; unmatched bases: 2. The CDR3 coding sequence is TGTGCCATCAGGGGGACAGGACAAGAGACCCAGTACTTC. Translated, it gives CAIRGTGQETQYF.

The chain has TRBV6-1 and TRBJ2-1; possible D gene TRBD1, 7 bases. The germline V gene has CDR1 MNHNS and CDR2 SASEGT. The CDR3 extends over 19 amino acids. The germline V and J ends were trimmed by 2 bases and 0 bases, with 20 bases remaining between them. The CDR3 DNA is TGTGCCAGCAGTGAATTCATTATCGGGAGACAGGGCTCCTACAATGAGCAGTTCTTC. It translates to CASSEFIIGRQGSYNEQFF.

The CDR3 DNA is TGCAGCGTAGAAAGGACTAGAGGTGCCCCAGATACGCAGTATTTT. As protein: CSVERTRGAPDTQYF. The V gene is TRBV29-1, the J gene TRBJ2-3, with 7 bases matching TRBD2. CDR1 is SQVTM, CDR2 ANQGSEA, per germline. V gave up 6 bases and J gave up 4 bases; unmatched junction bases: 13. This CDR3 contains 15 residues.

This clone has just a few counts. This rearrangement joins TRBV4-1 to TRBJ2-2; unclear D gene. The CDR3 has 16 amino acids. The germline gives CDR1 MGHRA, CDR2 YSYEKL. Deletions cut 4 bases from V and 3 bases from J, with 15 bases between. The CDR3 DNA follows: TGCGCCAGCAGCCCTACCCCCCAGGTTCACACCGGGGAGCTGTTTTTT. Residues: CASSPTPQVHTGELFF.

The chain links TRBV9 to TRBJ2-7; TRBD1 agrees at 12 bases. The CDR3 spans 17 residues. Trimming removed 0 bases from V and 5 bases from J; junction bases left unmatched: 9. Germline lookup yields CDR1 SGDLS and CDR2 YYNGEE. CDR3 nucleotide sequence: TGTGCCAGCAGCGTAGGTCTTAAGGGGACAGGGGGCCACGAGCAGTACTTC. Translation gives CASSVGLKGTGGHEQYF.